This T cell receptor beta chain originates from a study of Ad26.COV2.S vaccination and SARS-CoV-2 variants (dated by TCRdb to the early 2020s). About the study as a whole: Vaccine-arm donors were drawn from COV1001, a multicentre, randomized, double-blind, placebo-controlled phase I-IIa trial of Ad26.COV2.S in healthy adults. The TCR-sequenced set comprised roughly 30 samples: about 19 Ad26.COV2.S vaccine recipients, 5 placebo recipients and 8 SARS-CoV-2 convalescent individuals. The specificity and breadth of SARS-CoV-2-reactive T cell receptors after Ad26.COV2.S vaccination were assessed by TCRbeta repertoire sequencing. Dosing of Ad26.COV2.S was intramuscular, at either 5x10^10 or 1x10^11 viral particles, delivered as one shot or as two shots spaced 56 days apart. Blinding of investigators to trial group allocation was maintained during experiments and outcome assessment. Trial participants were randomized into five groups of five: low-dose or high-dose Ad26.COV2.S given once or twice, or placebo on both occasions.

TCRbeta CDR3 regions were sequenced with the immunoSEQ Assay. After extraction, genomic DNA underwent amplification by bias-controlled multiplex PCR, followed by high-throughput sequencing. Per the original workflow: To quantify the absolute abundance of each unique TCRbeta CDR3 region, sequences were collapsed and filtered. T cell fraction was estimated by normalization of TCRbeta template counts to usable DNA, with usable DNA being measured through amplification of reference genes present in all nucleated cells. Repertoire TCRs were annotated as SARS-CoV-2-specific by exact matching of V gene, CDR3 amino acid sequence and J gene to a known reactive TCR set. The reference SARS-CoV-2 TCR set was obtained from MIRA and was filtered for enrichment in COVID-19-positive ImmuneCODE repertoires, whereby public or cross-reactive TCRs were removed. Drawing on the MIRA antigens, annotated TCRs were analysed further at the level of specific ORF or position within ORF. Breadth was defined as annotated unique rearrangements over total unique productive rearrangements; depth was the summed frequency of those rearrangements. Two-sided Wilcoxon rank-sum tests were used to compare TCR breadth between groups. Drawn from immuneACCESS, this table holds only the in-frame rearrangements with V and J called that TCRdb kept. Clones are partly lost; checked studies trace under half to an unresolved V gene and leave the rest unexplained. That table supplies the V and J calls and clone size; D and trimming were determined from the DNA. In all, the sample holds approximately 460,000 clones, and nearly 90% of those were seen once. Of the sample, roughly 1.7% is held by the ten largest clones.

The germline V end is reduced by 9 bases and the J end by 5 bases; junction bases left unmatched: 5. Reading from cysteine to phenylalanine, the CDR3 counts 13 amino acids. Only CDR3 DNA is held: 39 bases, read in frame from base 1. From the germline V gene, CDR1 is KGHSH and CDR2 is LQKENI. The paper as a whole reports these results and caveats: The study was not powered to compare responses between vaccine doses or regimens. Non-spike TCR breadth was comparable between vaccine and placebo recipients, consistent with the vaccine containing only spike. According to the authors, total T cell responses may have been underestimated by the TCR breadth and depth analyses. Higher spike-specific TCR breadth was observed in Ad26.COV2.S recipients than in placebo recipients (P = 0.0014). After vaccination, spike-specific CD8+ and CD4+ T cell responses were reported to show substantial breadth.

As concerns this clone: The target of this receptor is not known. No much larger clonotype is one base removed from it; base qualities were not supplied.

The treatment or condition label here, explained by the study, means: some 19 received Ad26.COV2.S at low or high dose, single or two shots; roughly five received placebo; per-sample allocation not given. Repertoires of vaccine and placebo recipients were sequenced from samples taken on day 63 after the first injection. Cohort 1b enrolled some 25 adults aged 18-55 years at a single site in Boston, USA, between 29 July and 7 August 2020. Ad26.COV2.S consisted of a replication-incompetent adenovirus type 26 vector by which a prefusion-stabilized SARS-CoV-2 spike protein from the original Wuhan strain was expressed.

The sequence is built from TRBV18 and TRBJ1-4; TRBD1 matches 8 bases in the middle. This sequence was found in a person between 18 and 65 years old who received the Ad26.COV2.S COVID-19 vaccine or a placebo. Sequencing used peripheral blood, obtained in a trial of Ad26.COV2.S vaccine versus placebo. The CDR3 protein is CASRQGINEKLFF. The nucleotide sequence reads TGTGCCAGTCGACAGGGGATCAATGAAAAACTGTTTTTT.